This T cell receptor (beta chain) was found in a study of OX40 agonist ivuxolimab in advanced cancers. As for the study in general: Every 2 weeks, patients received ivuxolimab intravenously, dosed at 0.01 to 10 mg/kg. A diagnosis of hepatocellular carcinoma, melanoma, renal cell or head and neck cancer was present in dose-escalation patients. General study points: Normalized T-cell clonal expansion was also low in a subset of nonresponders.

Only in-frame clones appear in the TCRdb table, and some are missing; sequencing was by immunoSEQ multiplex PCR. The sample includes fewer than 90,000 clones, about 89% of them seen just once. CDR3 size: 14 residues. Germline V gives CDR1 SSHAT, CDR2 FNYEAQ (reference sequence). About this clone itself: Its specificity is not known. The junction does not match germline at one end; this may be a read error.

Blood got drawn at baseline, again on cycle 4 day 1, and then on cycle 7 day 1. The chain uses TRBV7-7 and TRBJ2-1; the match to TRBD2 covers 8 bases. The material was CD4+ or CD8+ T cells sorted from blood, obtained in a trial of the OX40 agonist ivuxolimab. The TCR originated in an adult with an advanced solid tumor such as melanoma, head and neck, liver or kidney cancer. The chain's CDR3 is CASSLAGLGNEQFF. The CDR3 bases are TGTGCTAGCAGCTTAGCGGGACTAGGGAATGAGCAGTTCTTC.